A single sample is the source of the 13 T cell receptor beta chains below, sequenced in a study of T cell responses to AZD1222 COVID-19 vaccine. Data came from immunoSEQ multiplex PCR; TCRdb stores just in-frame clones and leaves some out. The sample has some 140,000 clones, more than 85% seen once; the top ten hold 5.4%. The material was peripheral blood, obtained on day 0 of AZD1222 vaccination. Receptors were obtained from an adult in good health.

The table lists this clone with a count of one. The CDR3 coding sequence is TGTGCCAGTTGCCTGGGACCTTTGTGGGAGACCCAGTACTTC. This codes for CASCLGPLWETQYF. The J gene is TRBJ2-5, the V gene TRBV28; D tentatively fits TRBD1 or TRBD2 (5 bases each). This CDR3 is built from 14 residues. Trimming cost V 9 bases and J 5 bases, with 19 bases left between them. Germline values: CDR1 MDHEN, CDR2 SYDVKM.

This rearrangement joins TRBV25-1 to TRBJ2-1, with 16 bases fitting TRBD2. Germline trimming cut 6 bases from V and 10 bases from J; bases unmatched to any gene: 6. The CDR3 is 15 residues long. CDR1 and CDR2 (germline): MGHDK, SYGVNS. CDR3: CASRGPGLAGGEQFF. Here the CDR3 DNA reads TGTGCCAGCAGAGGACCGGGACTAGCGGGAGGGGAGCAGTTCTTC.

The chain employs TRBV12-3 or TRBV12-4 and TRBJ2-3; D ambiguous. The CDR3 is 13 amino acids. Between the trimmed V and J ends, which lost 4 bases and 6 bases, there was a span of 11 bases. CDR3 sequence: CASSSDLGDTQYF. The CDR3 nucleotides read TGTGCCAGCAGTTCTGATCTGGGGGATACGCAGTATTTT.

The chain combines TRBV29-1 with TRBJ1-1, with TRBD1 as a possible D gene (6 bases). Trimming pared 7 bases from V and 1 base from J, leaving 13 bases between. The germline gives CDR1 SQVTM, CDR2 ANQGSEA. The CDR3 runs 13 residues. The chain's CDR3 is CSGQGLGNTEAFF. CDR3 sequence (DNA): TGCAGCGGGCAGGGGTTAGGGAACACTGAAGCTTTCTTT.

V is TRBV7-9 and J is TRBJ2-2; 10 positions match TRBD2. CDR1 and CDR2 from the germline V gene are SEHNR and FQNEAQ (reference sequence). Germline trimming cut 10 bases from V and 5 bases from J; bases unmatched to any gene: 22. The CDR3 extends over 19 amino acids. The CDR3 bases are TGTGCCATCCCACCTACGAGCGGGGGGGCCCACCTGAGTACCGGGGAGCTGTTTTTT. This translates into CAIPPTSGGAHLSTGELFF. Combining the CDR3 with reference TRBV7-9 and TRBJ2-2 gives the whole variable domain DTGVSQNPRHKITKRGQNVTFRCDPISEHNRLYWYRQTLGQGPEFLTYFQNEAQLEKSRLLSDRFSAERPKGSFSTLEIQRTEQGDSAMYLCAIPPTSGGAHLSTGELFFGEGSRLTVL.

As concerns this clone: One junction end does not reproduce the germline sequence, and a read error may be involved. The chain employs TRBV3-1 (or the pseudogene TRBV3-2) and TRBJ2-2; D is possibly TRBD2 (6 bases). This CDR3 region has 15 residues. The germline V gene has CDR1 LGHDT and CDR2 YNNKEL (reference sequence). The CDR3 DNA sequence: TGTGCCAGCAGCCATCGCCTAGCGAAGACCGGGGAGCTGTTTTTT. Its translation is CASSHRLAKTGELFF.

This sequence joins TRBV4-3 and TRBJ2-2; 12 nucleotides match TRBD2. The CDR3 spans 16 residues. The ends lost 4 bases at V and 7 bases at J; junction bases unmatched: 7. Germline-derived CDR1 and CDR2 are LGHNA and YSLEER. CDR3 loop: CASSPRTSGTNGELFF. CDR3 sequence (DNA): TGCGCCAGCAGCCCACGGACTAGCGGGACGAACGGGGAGCTGTTTTTT.

The CDR3 bases are TGTGCCAGCAGTGCGCAGGGGATTGGTCTCTACGAGCAGTACTTC. Translation gives CASSAQGIGLYEQYF. This chain links TRBV6-6 with TRBJ2-7, with a weak D call TRBD1 (6 bases). The V end lost 5 bases, the J end lost 3 bases, and 17 bases lay between the germline ends. This CDR3 is 15 amino acids long. The germline CDR1 and CDR2 sequences are MNHNY and SVGAGI (reference sequence).

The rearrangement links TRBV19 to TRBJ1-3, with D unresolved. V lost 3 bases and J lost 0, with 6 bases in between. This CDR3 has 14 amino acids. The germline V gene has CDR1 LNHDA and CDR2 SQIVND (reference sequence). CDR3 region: CASSMTFSGNTIYF. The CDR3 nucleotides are TGTGCCAGTAGTATGACTTTCTCTGGAAACACCATATATTTT.

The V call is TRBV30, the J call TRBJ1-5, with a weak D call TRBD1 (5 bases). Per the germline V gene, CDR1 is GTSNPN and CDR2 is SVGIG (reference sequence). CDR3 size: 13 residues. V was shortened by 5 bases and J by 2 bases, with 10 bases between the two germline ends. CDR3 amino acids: CAWGRDGNQPQHF. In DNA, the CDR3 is TGTGCCTGGGGGCGGGACGGCAATCAGCCCCAGCATTTT.

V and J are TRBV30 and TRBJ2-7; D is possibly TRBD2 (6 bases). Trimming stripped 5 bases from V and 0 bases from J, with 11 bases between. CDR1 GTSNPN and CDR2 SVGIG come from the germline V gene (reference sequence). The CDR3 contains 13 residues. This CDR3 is CAWGTVYSYEQYF. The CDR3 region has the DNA TGTGCCTGGGGGACTGTATACTCCTACGAGCAGTACTTC.

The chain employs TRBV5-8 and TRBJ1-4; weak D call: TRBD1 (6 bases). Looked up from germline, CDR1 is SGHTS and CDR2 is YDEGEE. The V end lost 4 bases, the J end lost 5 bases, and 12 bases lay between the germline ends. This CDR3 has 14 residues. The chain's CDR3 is CASSQGGWNEKLFF. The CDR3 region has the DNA TGTGCCAGCAGCCAAGGGGGGTGGAATGAAAAACTGTTTTTT.

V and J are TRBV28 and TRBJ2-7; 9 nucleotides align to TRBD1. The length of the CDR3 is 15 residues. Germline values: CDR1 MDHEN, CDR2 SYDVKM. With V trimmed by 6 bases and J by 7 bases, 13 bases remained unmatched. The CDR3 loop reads CASSPSDRGGLEQYF. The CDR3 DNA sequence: TGTGCCAGCAGCCCATCGGACAGGGGTGGGCTGGAGCAGTACTTC.